Listed here are 21 T cell receptor beta chains from one sample, sequenced in a study of T cell responses to AZD1222 COVID-19 vaccine. The method was immunoSEQ multiplex PCR; TCRdb's version includes in-frame clones alone and lacks a portion of them. The data contain 150,000 or so clones, about nine tenths of them singletons. Material: peripheral blood, obtained on day 0 of AZD1222 vaccination. These receptors came from an adult in good health.

This rearrangement joins TRBV6-5 to TRBJ1-2, with D possibly TRBD1 on 6 matching bases. Deletions cut 2 bases from V and 6 bases from J, with 13 bases between. Germline values: CDR1 MNHEY, CDR2 SVGAGI. The CDR3 sequence is 14 residues long. Written as DNA, the CDR3 is TGTGCCAGCAGTTACACCGGGACAAGTAATGGCTACACCTTC. Its translation: CASSYTGTSNGYTF.

The CDR3 region is CASSPLPDRTNYGYTF. For the CDR3, the DNA is TGTGCCAGCAGTCCACTCCCGGACAGGACCAACTATGGCTACACCTTC. The chain links TRBV27 to TRBJ1-2; 7 bases line up with TRBD1. There are 16 residues in the CDR3. Germline trimming cut 5 bases from V and 2 bases from J; bases unmatched to any gene: 11. Germline V gene sequence: CDR1 MNHEY, CDR2 SMNVEV (reference sequence).

CDR3 region: CASSHRGAGYTF. CDR3 nucleotides: TGCGCCAGCAGCCATAGAGGAGCTGGCTACACCTTC. The genes are TRBV4-3 and TRBJ1-2, with D unresolved. CDR1 LGHNA and CDR2 YSLEER come from the germline V gene. The CDR3 runs to 12 residues. Trimming removed 3 bases at V and 7 bases at J, with 9 bases between.

This chain links TRBV28 with TRBJ1-5; 8 bases agree with TRBD1. Germline lookup yields CDR1 MDHEN and CDR2 SYDVKM. The CDR3 contains 13 residues. The V and J ends lost 7 bases and 5 bases, in that order; junction bases with no gene match: 4. CDR3 protein: CASNGDRYQPQHF. CDR3 coding DNA: TGTGCCAGCAACGGGGACAGGTATCAGCCCCAGCATTTT.

This chain connects TRBV3-1 (or the pseudogene TRBV3-2) to TRBJ2-7; 8 bases line up with TRBD1. The CDR3 length is 15 residues. CDR1 is LGHDT, CDR2 YNNKEL, per germline (reference sequence). V trimming: 4 bases; J trimming: 2 bases; junction bases outside the gene matches: 7. In DNA form, the CDR3 reads TGTGCCAGCAGCCTACCGGGACAGGTTACCTACGAGCAGTACTTC. This sequence encodes CASSLPGQVTYEQYF.

This clone was seen a handful of times. This chain links TRBV6-4 with TRBJ1-5; D call uncertain. This CDR3 is built from 13 residues. CDR1 is MRHNA, CDR2 SNTAGT, per germline. Between the trimmed V and J ends, which lost 5 bases and 4 bases, there was a span of 9 bases. CDR3: CASSFSENQPQHF. The CDR3 region has the DNA TGTGCCAGCAGTTTCTCGGAAAATCAGCCCCAGCATTTT.

This chain joins TRBV5-4 and TRBJ1-6, with D maybe TRBD1 (5 bases). Trimming stripped 1 base from V and 9 bases from J, with 17 bases between. Germline V gene sequence: CDR1 SGHNT, CDR2 YYREEE (reference sequence). The CDR3 spans 16 residues. The CDR3 DNA reads as TGTGCCAGCAGCTTGATCTCGGGGCCGGGTATTTCACCCCTCCACTTT. This codes for CASSLISGPGISPLHF.

The chain links TRBV19 to TRBJ2-7; TRBD1 might be the D (5 bases). The CDR3 runs to 14 residues. Trimming removed 5 bases at V and 3 bases at J, with 14 bases between. Germline loops: CDR1 LNHDA, CDR2 SQIVND (reference sequence). CDR3 amino acids: CASSHPGTGYEQYF. The DNA for the CDR3 is TGTGCCAGTAGTCATCCCGGAACAGGCTACGAGCAGTACTTC.

The rearrangement joins TRBV6-2 or TRBV6-3 to TRBJ2-7; TRBD2 might be the D (6 bases). The CDR3 has 14 amino acids. The germline gives CDR1 MNHEY, CDR2 SVGEGT. Trimming stripped 5 bases from V and 2 bases from J, with 13 bases between. Here the CDR3 reads CASSLTREPYEQYF. CDR3 in DNA: TGTGCCAGCAGTCTCACCCGGGAGCCCTACGAGCAGTACTTC.

The rearrangement joins TRBV6-4 to TRBJ1-4; possible D gene TRBD1, 5 bases. V was cut by 8 bases and J by 13 bases, with 11 bases left in between. Looked up from germline, CDR1 is MRHNA and CDR2 is SNTAGT. This CDR3 comprises 10 residues. CDR3 bases: TGTGCCAGCCGGGACGGATTACTGTTTTTT. Its translation is CASRDGLLFF.

The V and J genes are TRBV30 and TRBJ1-1; D not certain. The CDR3 has 14 amino acids. Looked up from germline, CDR1 is GTSNPN and CDR2 is SVGIG (reference sequence). Trimming stripped 3 bases from V and 1 base from J, with 12 bases between. The CDR3 sequence is CAWSPRWGNTEAFF. Here the CDR3 DNA reads TGTGCCTGGAGCCCGCGCTGGGGGAACACTGAAGCTTTCTTT.

The chain recombines TRBV5-4 with TRBJ2-3; tentatively, D is TRBD1 or TRBD2 (5 bases each). The CDR3 totals 14 residues. Trimming stripped 4 bases from V and 9 bases from J, with 18 bases between. CDR1 is SGHNT, CDR2 YYREEE, per germline (reference sequence). CDR3 DNA sequence: TGTGCCAGCAGCCCACCGGGACCCGCGGAGACGCAGTATTTT. The encoded protein is CASSPPGPAETQYF.

In its sample, this clone was seen a few times. This sequence joins TRBV5-5 and TRBJ1-1; 7 bases map to TRBD1. J was trimmed by 2 bases and V by 7 bases; bases with no gene match: 14. Looked up from germline, CDR1 is SGHKS and CDR2 is YYEKEE (reference sequence). The CDR3 contains 16 residues. CDR3 DNA: TGTGCCAGCTCCGGACGGAGTGGACAGGCTAACACTGAAGCTTTCTTT. It translates to CASSGRSGQANTEAFF.

The CDR3, as DNA: TGTGCCAGCTTGGGGGATAAACTGTTTTTT. Translating it yields CASLGDKLFF. The chain has TRBV7-9 and TRBJ1-4; possible D gene TRBD1, 5 bases. The CDR3 spans 10 residues. V lost 8 bases and J lost 11, with 9 bases in between. Germline lookup yields CDR1 SEHNR and CDR2 FQNEAQ (reference sequence).

V and J are TRBV7-9 and TRBJ1-1; TRBD1 agrees at 9 bases. CDR3 size: 14 residues. Unmatched junction bases numbered 11, after V lost 3 bases and J lost 12 bases. From germline, CDR1 is SEHNR and CDR2 FQNEAQ (reference sequence). This CDR3 is CASSFTGQGEKTFF. DNA of the CDR3: TGTGCCAGCAGCTTTACGGGACAGGGCGAGAAAACTTTCTTT. Filled out from reference TRBV7-9 and TRBJ1-1, the complete variable domain reads DTGVSQNPRHKITKRGQNVTFRCDPISEHNRLYWYRQTLGQGPEFLTYFQNEAQLEKSRLLSDRFSAERPKGSFSTLEIQRTEQGDSAMYLCASSFTGQGEKTFFGQGTRLTVV.

The chain combines TRBV6-5 with TRBJ1-3; perhaps TRBD1 as D (6 bases). In germline, CDR1 is MNHEY, CDR2 SVGAGI. The CDR3 is 15 amino acids. V was trimmed by 6 bases and J by 0 bases, leaving 12 bases between them. Here the CDR3 reads CASRGGTHSGNTIYF. Here the CDR3 DNA reads TGTGCCAGCAGGGGGGGCACCCACTCTGGAAACACCATATATTTT.

This chain uses TRBV9 with TRBJ1-2; 7 positions agree with TRBD1. The CDR3 contains 14 residues. CDR1 is SGDLS and CDR2 is YYNGEE in the germline V gene. J was trimmed by 5 bases and V by 4 bases; bases with no gene match: 8. CDR3 in amino acids: CASSPRQGEYGYTF. CDR3 nucleotides: TGTGCCAGCAGCCCCCGACAGGGAGAATATGGCTACACCTTC.

This clone has a handful of counts. V gene TRBV7-9 combines with J gene TRBJ2-1, with D perhaps matching TRBD1 (5 bases). Per the germline V gene, CDR1 is SEHNR and CDR2 is FQNEAQ (reference sequence). The CDR3 contains 16 residues. Trimming removed 0 bases at V and 7 bases at J, with 16 bases between. The CDR3 sequence: CASSLALRGRDNEQFF. The DNA of the CDR3 is TGTGCCAGCAGCTTAGCCCTACGAGGCAGGGATAATGAGCAGTTCTTC. Together with reference TRBV7-9 and TRBJ2-1, the CDR3 gives the full variable domain: DTGVSQNPRHKITKRGQNVTFRCDPISEHNRLYWYRQTLGQGPEFLTYFQNEAQLEKSRLLSDRFSAERPKGSFSTLEIQRTEQGDSAMYLCASSLALRGRDNEQFFGPGTRLTVL.

The chain joins TRBV11-2 to TRBJ2-7; D uncertain. Germline CDR1 reads SGHAT; CDR2 reads FQNNGV. The ends were cut back, 0 bases at V and 5 bases at J, with 11 bases in the middle. The CDR3 covers 14 residues. The CDR3 loop reads CASSLEVRSNEQYF. In DNA form, the CDR3 reads TGTGCCAGCAGCTTAGAGGTTAGGAGTAACGAGCAGTACTTC.

This sequence joins TRBV10-2 and TRBJ2-7; possibly TRBD1 for D (6 bases). Looked up from germline, CDR1 is WSHSY and CDR2 is SAAADI. The CDR3 extends over 13 amino acids. Trimming took off 5 bases at V and 6 bases at J, with 14 bases between the two ends. The chain's CDR3 is CASSIRQVSEQYF. The CDR3 DNA follows: TGCGCCAGCAGTATCCGACAGGTCTCCGAGCAGTACTTC.

With regard to this clone: This CDR3 is also generated by other DNA sequences in the sample. This sequence joins TRBV5-1 and TRBJ1-6, with TRBD1 matching over 7 bases. V dropped 3 bases and J dropped 0; count of bases not matched to a gene: 3. The CDR3 totals 16 residues. In germline, CDR1 is SGHRS, CDR2 YFSETQ. CDR3 residues: CASSSQGSSYNSPLHF. CDR3 bases: TGCGCCAGCAGCTCACAGGGGAGCTCCTATAATTCACCCCTCCACTTT.